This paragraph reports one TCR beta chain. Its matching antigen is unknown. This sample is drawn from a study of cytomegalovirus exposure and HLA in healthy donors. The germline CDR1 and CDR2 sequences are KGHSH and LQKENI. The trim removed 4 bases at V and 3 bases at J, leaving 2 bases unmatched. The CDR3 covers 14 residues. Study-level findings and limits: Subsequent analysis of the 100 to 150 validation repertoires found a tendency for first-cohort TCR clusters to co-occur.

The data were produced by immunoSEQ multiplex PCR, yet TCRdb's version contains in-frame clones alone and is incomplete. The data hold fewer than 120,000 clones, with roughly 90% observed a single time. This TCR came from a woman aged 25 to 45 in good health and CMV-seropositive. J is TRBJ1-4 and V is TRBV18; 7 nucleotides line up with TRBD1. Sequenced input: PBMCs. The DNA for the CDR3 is TGTGCCAGCTCACACACAGGGGCTAATGAAAAACTGTTTTTT. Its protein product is CASSHTGANEKLFF. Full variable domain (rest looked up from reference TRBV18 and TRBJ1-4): NAGVMQNPRHLVRRRGQEARLRCSPMKGHSHVYWYRQLPEEGLKFMVYLQKENIIDESGMPKERFSAEFPKEGPSILRIQQVVRGDSAAYFCASSHTGANEKLFFGSGTQLSVL.